The clone carrying this TCR beta chain was counted between two and nine times. Antigen unknown. The sample comes from a study of human T cells and chemical hapten exposure. Findings and caveats of the study: After DPC sensitization, TCRs above 1 in 1000 frequency showed no change.

Time point of the sample: patch test 1, 2 weeks after DPC sensitization. The treatment: therapeutic diphenylcyclopropenone sensitization with weekly scalp DPC. TCRdb passed the RACE reads through MiXCR, listing each CDR3 protein once. The table has around 110,000 distinct CDR3 sequences, around an eighth seen once. After removal of 0 bases from V and 3 bases from J, the junction contained 9 bases not matched to a gene. Germline V gives CDR1 SGHTS, CDR2 YDEGEE. The CDR3 totals 18 residues. The clonotype was recovered from a woman in her forties or fifties with alopecia areata. Some clones in this sample may be carry-over from other donors' samples. This sample comprised whole blood, obtained in connection with sensitization to the hapten diphenylcyclopropenone (DPC). The chain is built from TRBV5-8 and TRBJ1-5; 10 nucleotides agree with TRBD1. The CDR3: CASSLVYAGQGNNQPQHF. The CDR3 DNA sequence: TGTGCCAGCAGCTTGGTCTATGCGGGACAGGGGAACAATCAGCCCCAGCATTTT. Looking up the rest from reference TRBV5-8 and TRBJ1-5 gives the full variable domain: EAGVTQSPTHLIKTRGQQATLRCSPISGHTSVYWYQQALGLGLQFLLWYDEGEERNRGNFPPRFSGRQFPNYSSELNVNALELEDSALYLCASSLVYAGQGNNQPQHFGDGTRLSIL.